A selection of T cell receptor beta chains follows, all from one sample in a study of graft-versus-host responses after intestinal transplantation. Sequencing used immunoSEQ multiplex PCR; TCRdb keeps in-frame clones, though not all of them. The sample has about 40,000 clones, 85% to 95% seen once. These TCRs are of unknown antigen specificity. This sample comprised unstimulated CD8+ T cells sorted from spleen or lymph node cells, obtained before transplant. The receptors originated from a human donor who was the organ donor for an intestinal transplant. Both conserved end residues are part of each CDR3. D genes are given only for firm matches. Only some rows state a clone size, as once, few, many or a class for expanded clones.

>TRBJ2-7|-|-|TRBV27
CASSDGATYEQYF
TGTGCCAGCAGTGACGGGGCGACCTACGAGCAGTACTTC
>TRBJ2-7|-|-|TRBV7-2
CASSLGWGRDEQYF
TGTGCCAGCAGCTTAGGGTGGGGGCGCGACGAGCAGTACTTC
>TRBJ1-1|-|TRBD1|TRBV20-1
CSADRDTEAFF
TGCAGTGCTGACAGGGACACTGAAGCTTTCTTT
>TRBJ2-7|-|-|TRBV29-1
CSAKLWDRYEQYF
TGCAGCGCGAAACTTTGGGACCGCTACGAGCAGTACTTC
>TRBJ1-2|once|TRBD1|TRBV2
CASSERQGPYGYTF
TGTGCCAGCAGTGAGCGACAGGGCCCCTATGGCTACACCTTC
>TRBJ2-1|-|-|TRBV29-1
CSVEDRRGAYNEQFF
TGCAGCGTTGAAGATAGGAGGGGGGCCTACAATGAGCAGTTCTTC
>TRBJ2-1|-|-|TRBV5-6
CASSSGSSYNEQFF
TGTGCCAGCAGCTCCGGTAGCTCCTACAATGAGCAGTTCTTC
>TRBJ2-3|-|TRBD2|TRBV7-2
CASSLVFQRGGPTDTQYF
TGTGCCAGCAGCTTAGTTTTCCAGCGGGGGGGCCCCACAGATACGCAGTATTTT
>TRBJ1-3|-|-|TRBV7-8
CASSLSPVGGLSGNTIYF
TGTGCCAGCAGCTTGAGCCCAGTCGGGGGGCTCTCTGGAAACACCATATATTTT
>TRBJ1-1|-|TRBD1|TRBV2
CASIRTGLTEAFF
TGTGCCAGCATCCGGACAGGTCTCACTGAAGCTTTCTTT
>TRBJ2-5|-|TRBD2|TRBV9
CASSVEAGGPYQETQYF
TGTGCCAGCAGCGTAGAAGCGGGGGGGCCGTATCAAGAGACCCAGTACTTC
>TRBJ1-5|-|-|TRBV19
CASSSGPNQPQHF
TGTGCCAGTAGCTCGGGGCCTAATCAGCCCCAGCATTTT
>TRBJ1-2|-|TRBD1|TRBV6-1
CASSEVGTGDYGYTF
TGTGCCAGCAGTGAAGTGGGGACAGGGGACTATGGCTACACCTTC
>TRBJ1-2|-|-|TRBV7-2
CASTTGGGDYTF
TGTGCCAGCACCACGGGGGGCGGAGACTACACCTTC
>TRBJ2-7|-|TRBD1|TRBV27
CASSFGTGAYEQYF
TGTGCCAGCAGTTTCGGGACAGGGGCCTACGAGCAGTACTTC
>TRBJ2-2|-|TRBD1|TRBV5-4
CASRQGGGTGELFF
TGTGCCAGCCGACAGGGGGGAGGGACCGGGGAGCTGTTTTTT
>TRBJ1-6|-|-|TRBV6-5
CASGYLNNSPLHF
TGTGCCAGCGGGTATTTGAATAATTCACCCCTCCACTTT
>TRBJ1-3|-|-|TRBV5-1
CASSLWFSGNTIYF
TGCGCCAGCAGCTTGTGGTTCTCTGGAAACACCATATATTTT
>TRBJ2-1|once|-|TRBV13
CASSLLAVGEQFF
TGTGCCAGCAGCTTACTCGCGGTCGGTGAGCAGTTCTTC
>TRBJ1-2|-|-|TRBV5-8
CASSLRSLEGRYYGYTF
TGTGCCAGCAGCTTGAGATCTTTGGAGGGGCGCTACTATGGCTACACCTTC
>TRBJ2-3|-|-|TRBV27
CASSGGGVDTQYF
TGTGCCAGCAGTGGAGGCGGGGTAGATACGCAGTATTTT
>TRBJ1-4|-|-|TRBV5-6
CASSLAWTDNEKLFF
TGTGCCAGCAGCTTGGCTTGGACGGATAATGAAAAACTGTTTTTT
>TRBJ1-5|once|-|TRBV4-2
CASSQVVDPLGNQPQHF
TGTGCCAGCAGCCAAGTAGTAGACCCTTTAGGGAATCAGCCCCAGCATTTT
>TRBJ2-3|once|-|TRBV5-4
CASSSLLYSVAQYF
TGTGCCAGCAGCTCCCTTTTGTATAGCGTTGCGCAGTATTTT
>TRBJ2-7|-|TRBD2|TRBV7-2
CASSLGWGGSKGYEQYF
TGTGCCAGCAGCCTCGGCTGGGGGGGTTCAAAGGGCTACGAGCAGTACTTC
>TRBJ1-1|-|-|TRBV9
CASSVVGGEGSNTEAFF
TGTGCCAGCAGCGTCGTAGGGGGGGAGGGTAGTAACACTGAAGCTTTCTTT
>TRBJ2-1|-|TRBD2|TRBV29-1
CSVEGYRTSGGNEQFF
TGCAGCGTTGAAGGGTATAGGACTAGCGGGGGAAATGAGCAGTTCTTC
>TRBJ1-2|-|-|TRBV7-2
CASSLGGAAFLRMYGYTF
TGTGCCAGCAGCTTAGGGGGGGCTGCGTTCCTCCGTATGTATGGCTACACCTTC
>TRBJ1-6|-|-|TRBV4-3
CASSQVGQFSHYNSPLHF
TGCGCCAGCAGCCAAGTCGGACAGTTCTCCCATTATAATTCACCCCTCCACTTT
>TRBJ1-1|-|-|TRBV9
CASSGQNTEAFF
TGTGCCAGCAGCGGACAGAACACTGAAGCTTTCTTT
>TRBJ2-7|-|-|TRBV7-8
CASSFGAVGAYEQYF
TGTGCCAGCAGCTTCGGGGCCGTGGGGGCATACGAGCAGTACTTC
>TRBJ2-7|-|TRBD2|TRBV5-1
CASSLGSGVYEQYF
TGCGCCAGCAGCTTGGGCAGCGGGGTGTACGAGCAGTACTTC
>TRBJ2-7|once|TRBD2|TRBV6-1
CASSEIAGSYEQYF
TGTGCCAGCAGTGAAATAGCGGGGTCCTACGAGCAATACTTC
>TRBJ2-3|-|TRBD1|TRBV7-6
CASSLVAWGTGGDTQYF
TGTGCCAGCAGCTTAGTAGCGTGGGGGACAGGGGGGGATACGCAGTATTTT
>TRBJ2-3|-|-|TRBV11-3
CASSLEWAGITDTQYF
TGTGCCAGCAGCTTAGAATGGGCGGGAATCACAGATACGCAGTATTTT
>TRBJ1-2|-|-|TRBV15
CATSSIKGRIYGYTF
TGTGCCACCAGCAGTATCAAGGGGCGGATCTATGGCTACACCTTC
>TRBJ2-7|-|-|TRBV9
CASSSTLVNEQYF
TGTGCCAGCAGCTCCACCCTAGTAAACGAGCAGTACTTC
>TRBJ2-5|-|-|TRBV10-1
CASSEKVWGCQETQYF
TGCGCCAGCAGTGAGAAGGTCTGGGGGTGCCAAGAGACCCAGTACTTC
>TRBJ1-3|few|-|TRBV19
CASFSGNTIYF
TGTGCCAGCTTTAGTGGGAACACCATATATTTT
>TRBJ1-3|-|TRBD1|TRBV10-1
CASRVLTGAGNTIYF
TGCGCCAGCAGGGTTCTAACAGGGGCTGGAAACACCATATATTTT
>TRBJ1-5|-|-|TRBV7-8
CASSLGTVAYSNQPQHF
TGTGCCAGCAGCTTAGGGACCGTCGCTTATAGCAATCAGCCCCAGCATTTT
>TRBJ1-5|once|TRBD1|TRBV5-8
CASSREARGLGQPQHF
TGTGCCAGCAGCAGAGAGGCCAGGGGGCTAGGTCAGCCCCAGCATTTT
>TRBJ2-3|-|-|TRBV7-8
CASSLELVPDTQYF
TGCGCCAGCAGCTTAGAACTAGTCCCAGATACGCAGTATTTT